This section outlines one T cell receptor (beta chain) sequence together with its context. Its binding antigen is unknown. No much larger clone exists at a distance of one base, and base qualities are not known. The data stem from a study of blood T cell repertoires in COVID-19 (dated by TCRdb to 2019 to 2021). At the level of the whole study: The collaborator samples originated in the United States, Italy and Spain and spanned the acute and convalescent phases of COVID-19. Nearly every sample came with metadata listing a de-identified subject ID, COVID-19 status, age in years and sex. The prospective study material was composed of cDNA or gDNA derived from T cells, B-cell-depleted T cells, or PBMCs. Samples were obtained from the ongoing ImmuneRACE study (first 160 participants) and from 1,254 subjects provided by 6 global collaborators. The repertoires were made available in a free public database intended to serve as a resource for research on the immune response to SARS-CoV-2. HLA class I and class II types, where available, came from metadata supplied by the sample provider rather than from assay-based typing. The dataset comprised deeply sampled blood TCRbeta repertoires from subjects exposed to, actively infected with, or recovered from COVID-19. Results the study describes overall, beyond this receptor: How much clinical and demographic metadata was included differed by source and by participant, and the metadata was provided uncurated.

Participants in the prospective study were enrolled through a virtual design, were aged roughly 18 to 100 years, and lived in 20 to 30 United States geographic areas. Cohort assignment in the prospective study relied on participant-reported clinical history from a screening survey and a study questionnaire. For ImmuneRACE Cohort 3, a participant was defined as recovered based on two consecutive negative NP/OP PCR tests, clearance by a healthcare professional, or resolution of symptoms. Mobile phlebotomists in the prospective study collected whole blood, serum and a nasopharyngeal or oropharyngeal swab from every participant. Over a 2-month period, participants in the prospective study had the option of providing additional blood draws and questionnaires. Before DNA extraction, prospective study blood samples were shipped either frozen or at room temperature. The CDR3 runs 15 amino acids, cysteine and phenylalanine included. Only the CDR3 DNA stays, 45 bases, in frame from base 1. In the germline V gene, CDR1 corresponds to MDHEN and CDR2 to SYDVKM. V drops 2 bases and J drops 0 bases, leaving 8 bases in between.

The immunoSEQ Assay, a bias-controlled multiplex PCR, was used to amplify TCRbeta CDR3 regions from genomic DNA. Per the authors' processing: The number of nucleated cells in each sample was estimated by amplification of reference gene primers within the assay. To quantify the absolute abundance of each unique TCRbeta CDR3 rearrangement, sequence reads were collapsed and filtered. For each sample, productive Simpson clonality was calculated as the square root of Simpson's diversity index over productive rearrangements. TCRdb's version of the immuneACCESS table is confined to in-frame rearrangements and falls short of the full clone set. An unresolved V gene accounts for under half of the shortfall where checked; the remainder is of unknown origin. V, J and clone size are those of that table, while D and trimming were read from the DNA. For this sample there are 300,000 to 350,000 clones; over 80% appear just once. Of the sample, over 4.5% falls within the top ten clones.

The sample consisted of PBMCs or T cells enriched from blood (not recorded which). This TCR was recovered from a man aged 25-45 years who had recovered from COVID-19. The rearrangement joined TRBV28 to TRBJ1-3, with the D gene uncertain. The nucleotide sequence is given as TGTGCCAGCAGTTTACCCATCAACTCTGGAAACACCATATATTTT. Translated, it reads CASSLPINSGNTIYF.